This TCR beta chain originates from a study of cytomegalovirus exposure and HLA in healthy donors. Overall study findings and caveats: Most TCR sequences were rare, but some public TCRs occurred in many donors. It was likely that a cluster of highly shared sequence variants was a sequencing artifact. Published work reported that the classifier diagnosed cytomegalovirus status with high specificity and sensitivity.

Germline values: CDR1 SGHVS, CDR2 FQNEAQ. CDR3 length: 15 residues. Germline trimming cut 5 bases from V and 6 bases from J; bases unmatched to any gene: 13. As concerns this clone: Its antigen is still unknown.

Use of 60 Vbeta and 13 Jbeta primers characterized the PCR. Libraries were prepared by immunoSEQ multiplex PCR; TCRdb keeps only in-frame clonotypes and omits some of them. The sample lists about 120,000 clones, roughly 78% occurring once. The sample taken for sequencing was PBMCs. The chain combines TRBV7-8 with TRBJ2-7, with TRBD2 identical over 7 bases. The receptor was isolated from a man aged 30 to 39 in good health and CMV-seronegative. The CDR3 coding sequence is TGTGCCAGCAGCCCCATTCGGGGGGATAGGAGCGAGCAGTACTTC. This encodes CASSPIRGDRSEQYF.